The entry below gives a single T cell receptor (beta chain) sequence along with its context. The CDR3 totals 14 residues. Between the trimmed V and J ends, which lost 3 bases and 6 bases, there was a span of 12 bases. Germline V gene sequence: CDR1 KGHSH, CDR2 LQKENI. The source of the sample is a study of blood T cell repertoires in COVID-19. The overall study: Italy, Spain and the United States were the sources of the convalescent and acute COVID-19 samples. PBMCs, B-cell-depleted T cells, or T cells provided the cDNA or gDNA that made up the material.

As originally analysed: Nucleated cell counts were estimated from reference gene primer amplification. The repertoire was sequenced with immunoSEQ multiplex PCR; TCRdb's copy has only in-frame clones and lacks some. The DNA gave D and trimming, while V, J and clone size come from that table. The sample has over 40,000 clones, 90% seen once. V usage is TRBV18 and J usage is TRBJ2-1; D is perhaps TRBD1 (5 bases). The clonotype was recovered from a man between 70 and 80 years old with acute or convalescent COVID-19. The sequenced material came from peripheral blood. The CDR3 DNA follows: TGTGCCAGCTCACCTCTGGACAAACTCAATGAGCAGTTCTTC. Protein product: CASSPLDKLNEQFF. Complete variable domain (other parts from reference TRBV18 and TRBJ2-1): NAGVMQNPRHLVRRRGQEARLRCSPMKGHSHVYWYRQLPEEGLKFMVYLQKENIIDESGMPKERFSAEFPKEGPSILRIQQVVRGDSAAYFCASSPLDKLNEQFFGPGTRLTVL.